The rows below give T cell receptor beta chains drawn from one sample of a study of OX40 agonist ivuxolimab in advanced cancers. Generated by immunoSEQ multiplex PCR, the TCRdb table keeps only in-frame clones and is missing some. The data contain roughly 50,000 clones, approximately 90% of them singletons. Specimen: CD4+ or CD8+ T cells sorted from blood, collected in a trial of the OX40 agonist ivuxolimab. The receptors originated from an adult with an advanced solid tumor such as melanoma, head and neck, liver or kidney cancer. Both conserved end residues are part of each CDR3. A D gene is named only where the DNA matches it firmly. Expanded clones get a size class; other rows say once, few or many, or leave the size out.

>once|TRBJ1-2|TRBV7-8|-
CASSPFPLQGPAGYTF
TGTGCCAGCAGCCCATTCCCGCTACAGGGCCCCGCTGGCTACACCTTC
>-|TRBJ1-3|TRBV28|-
CASRAVNTIYF
TGTGCCAGCAGGGCTGTAAACACCATATATTTT
>-|TRBJ2-7|TRBV5-1|TRBD2
CASSLAYLVGTSGNEQYF
TGCGCCAGCAGCTTGGCCTATCTTGTGGGGACTAGCGGGAACGAGCAGTACTTC
>-|TRBJ1-1|TRBV28|TRBD1
CANSPRTGAQKVQAFF
TGTGCCAACAGTCCCCGGACAGGCGCCCAGAAGGTTCAAGCTTTCTTT
>-|TRBJ1-3|TRBV18|-
CASSRGQVSGNTIYF
TGTGCCAGCTCACGAGGACAAGTCTCTGGAAACACCATATATTTT
>-|TRBJ1-1|TRBV5-5|TRBD1
CASSFSIGRGLTEAFF
TGTGCCAGCAGCTTTTCGATCGGCAGGGGGCTCACTGAAGCTTTCTTT
>-|TRBJ2-6|TRBV11-3|TRBD2
CASSQGGSGANVLTF
TGTGCCAGCAGCCAGGGAGGGTCCGGGGCCAACGTCCTGACTTTC
>-|TRBJ1-4|TRBV4-1|-
CASSQTGLTEKLFF
TGCGCCAGCAGCCAGACCGGACTAACTGAAAAACTGTTTTTT
>-|TRBJ1-5|TRBV5-6|-
CASSLDRGEGYQPQHF
TGTGCCAGCAGCTTGGATCGAGGGGAGGGGTATCAGCCCCAGCATTTT
>-|TRBJ1-2|TRBV9|TRBD1
CASTRQGTYGYTF
TGTGCCAGCACCAGACAGGGGACCTATGGCTACACCTTC
>-|TRBJ2-1|TRBV9|TRBD1
CASSVGGRGFYNEQFF
TGTGCCAGCAGCGTAGGGGGCAGGGGGTTTTACAATGAGCAGTTCTTC
>once|TRBJ2-2|TRBV6-4|TRBD2
CASNPAGTRNTGELFF
TGTGCCAGCAATCCAGCCGGGACTAGGAACACCGGGGAGCTGTTTTTT
>-|TRBJ2-1|TRBV5-4|-
CASSLVQNNEQFF
TGTGCCAGCAGCTTGGTCCAGAACAATGAGCAGTTCTTC
>-|TRBJ2-7|TRBV5-1|TRBD1
CASSPGTGNHEQYF
TGCGCCAGCAGCCCCGGGACAGGGAATCACGAGCAGTACTTC
>-|TRBJ2-7|TRBV5-1|-
CASSSQGTSYEQYF
TGCGCCAGCTCCTCCCAGGGGACATCCTACGAGCAGTACTTC
>-|TRBJ1-1|TRBV19|-
CASSINLGGDTEAFF
TGTGCCAGTAGTATTAACCTCGGCGGGGACACTGAAGCTTTCTTT
>-|TRBJ2-4|TRBV18|TRBD2
CASSDALSSGGLGSKNIQYF
TGTGCCAGCTCAGACGCCCTGTCTAGCGGGGGTCTCGGATCCAAAAACATTCAGTACTTC
>-|TRBJ2-5|TRBV9|-
CASSVGVRGRETQYF
TGTGCCAGCAGCGTAGGGGTGCGGGGGCGGGAGACCCAGTACTTC
>-|TRBJ2-7|TRBV14|-
CASSQGTRGWDYEQYF
TGTGCCAGCAGCCAAGGAACCAGGGGATGGGACTACGAGCAGTACTTC
>-|TRBJ1-1|TRBV19|-
CASSENRRTAMNTEAFF
TGTGCCAGTAGTGAGAACCGCAGGACTGCCATGAACACTGAAGCTTTCTTT
>-|TRBJ2-3|TRBV9|-
CASSASNTRVTQYF
TGTGCCAGCAGCGCGAGTAACACGCGGGTTACGCAGTATTTT
>once|TRBJ2-7|TRBV5-1|TRBD1
CASTLGQGNEQYF
TGCGCCAGCACATTGGGACAGGGAAACGAGCAGTACTTC
>-|TRBJ2-1|TRBV7-2|TRBD2
CASSLVTSGDNEQFF
TGTGCCAGCAGCTTAGTGACTAGCGGAGACAATGAGCAGTTCTTC
>-|TRBJ2-1|TRBV9|-
CASSVGGSGAYNEQFF
TGTGCCAGCAGCGTAGGTGGTAGCGGAGCCTACAATGAGCAGTTCTTC
>-|TRBJ2-5|TRBV6-1|TRBD1
CASSERQGLETQYF
TGTGCCAGCAGTGAAAGACAGGGGTTGGAGACCCAGTACTTC
>-|TRBJ2-5|TRBV6-5|TRBD2
CASSSAGAVETQYF
TGTGCCAGCAGTTCAGCGGGAGCTGTAGAGACCCAGTACTTC
>once|TRBJ2-7|TRBV19|TRBD2
CASRGGYEQYF
TGTGCCAGTCGGGGGGGCTACGAGCAGTACTTC
>-|TRBJ2-1|TRBV29-1|-
CSVDQGWNEQFF
TGCAGCGTTGACCAGGGGTGGAATGAGCAGTTCTTC
>-|TRBJ1-5|TRBV21-1|-
CASSPSLYHQPQHF
TGTGCCAGCAGCCCAAGCCTGTACCATCAGCCCCAGCATTTT
>-|TRBJ2-7|TRBV4-1|-
CASSQFHGGWSSYEQYF
TGCGCCAGCAGCCAATTTCACGGGGGCTGGAGCTCCTACGAGCAGTACTTC
>-|TRBJ2-7|TRBV15|-
CATSMDLFYEQYF
TGTGCCACCAGCATGGACCTTTTCTACGAGCAGTACTTC
>-|TRBJ2-1|TRBV5-1|-
CASSLEPLANEQFF
TGCGCCAGCAGCTTGGAACCCTTGGCCAATGAGCAGTTCTTC
>-|TRBJ2-7|TRBV6-6|TRBD1
CATIGTGSHEQYF
TGTGCCACGATCGGGACAGGGTCCCACGAGCAGTACTTC
>-|TRBJ2-5|TRBV2|TRBD2
CASSVTSGPPGETQYF
TGTGCCAGCAGTGTGACTAGCGGGCCCCCTGGGGAGACCCAGTACTTC
>-|TRBJ1-5|TRBV28|-
CASSPRVGGNQPQHF
TGTGCCAGCAGTCCCCGGGTTGGGGGCAATCAGCCCCAGCATTTT
>-|TRBJ1-3|TRBV18|TRBD1
CASSDRGNSGNTIYF
TGTGCCAGCTCCGACAGGGGGAACTCTGGAAACACCATATATTTT
>-|TRBJ1-4|TRBV28|TRBD1
CASSSLTGRGVEKLFF
TGTGCCAGCAGTTCCCTGACAGGGCGCGGCGTCGAAAAACTGTTTTTT
>-|TRBJ1-5|TRBV19|-
CASSIFSGMISNQPQHF
TGTGCCAGTAGTATATTCTCCGGGATGATTAGCAATCAGCCCCAGCATTTT
>few|TRBJ1-5|TRBV19|-
CASSPRDQPQHF
TGTGCCAGTAGTCCGCGGGATCAGCCCCAGCATTTT
>-|TRBJ2-3|TRBV5-4|-
CASSPGTDTQYF
TGTGCCAGCAGCCCGGGAACAGATACGCAGTATTTT
>-|TRBJ2-2|TRBV11-3|TRBD1
CASSAPWDRRGELFF
TGTGCCAGCAGCGCACCCTGGGACAGGCGGGGGGAGCTGTTTTTT
>-|TRBJ2-2|TRBV7-9|TRBD2
CASISPRAGGLTGELFF
TGTGCCAGCATCTCACCCCGGGCGGGGGGACTCACCGGGGAGCTGTTTTTT
>-|TRBJ1-3|TRBV5-2|-
CASSQGPGRSGNTIYF
TGCGCCAGCAGCCAAGGACCAGGGCGATCCGGAAACACCATATATTTT